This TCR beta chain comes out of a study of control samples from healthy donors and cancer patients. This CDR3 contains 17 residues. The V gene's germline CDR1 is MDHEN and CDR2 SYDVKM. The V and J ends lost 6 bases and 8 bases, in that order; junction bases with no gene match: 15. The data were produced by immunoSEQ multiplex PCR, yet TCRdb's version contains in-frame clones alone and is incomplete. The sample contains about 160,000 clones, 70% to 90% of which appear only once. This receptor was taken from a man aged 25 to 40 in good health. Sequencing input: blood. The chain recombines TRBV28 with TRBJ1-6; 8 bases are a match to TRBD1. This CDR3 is CASSKKTSGGLYSPLHF. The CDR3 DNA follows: TGTGCCAGCAGCAAGAAGACCTCAGGGGGCCTCTATTCACCCCTCCACTTT.